This TCR beta chain appears in the sequencing data of a study of blood T cell repertoires in COVID-19. The wider study: From T cells, B-cell-depleted T cells, or PBMCs came the material, which was cDNA or gDNA.

This CDR3 spans 12 amino acids. The V end was cut by 5 bases, the J end by 7 bases, with 11 bases between. Germline V gene lookup returns CDR1 SGHAT and CDR2 FQDESV (reference sequence). Study processing details: How many nucleated cells were present was estimated from reference gene primer amplification. Assay used: immunoSEQ multiplex PCR; TCRdb lists only in-frame clones, some missing. The V and J calls and clone size are taken from that table; D and trimming were inferred from the DNA. The sample lists over 100,000 clones; around 89% were seen once. V is TRBV11-1 and J is TRBJ1-2; D not resolved. This TCR was sampled from a man in his sixties with COVID-19, enrolled during active disease. The sample comprised peripheral blood. For the CDR3, the DNA is TGTGCCAGCAGCGCCGACATGGGTGGCTACACCTTC. Its protein product is CASSADMGGYTF.